This T cell receptor beta chain was sequenced during a study of blood T cells in healthy people across ages (dated by TCRdb to between 2015 and 2017). For the study in its entirety: In model experiments, template switching captured about one uniquely barcoded TCR beta cDNA molecule for every two T cells. The study analyzed two additional independent replicas of 1 million unique cDNA reads from the same blood draw for two donors, one aged 18 to 30 and one aged 80 or older. The donors were divided into four age groups: young (average around 15 years), middle-aged (about 40), aged (about 61) and long-lived (more than 75). To track age-related changes in TCR beta repertoire diversity, the study relied on deep sequencing normalized with unique cDNA molecular identifiers. To avoid experimental bias, donors of different ages were distributed randomly across sequencing lanes.

The donors were roughly 40 Caucasian individuals from Russia, aged roughly 6 to 90 years, who were systemically healthy. Ten milliliters of peripheral blood were drawn from each donor into EDTA-treated Vacutainer tubes. Ficoll-Paque density-gradient centrifugation was used to isolate PBMCs, with at least 6.5 million per sample. Trizol reagent was used to extract total RNA from the PBMCs, yielding at least 5 micrograms per sample. For every donor, an aliquot of PBMCs went through flow cytometry to measure the percentages of naive CD45RAhigh/CD27high T cells. This clonotype was seen a few times. The antigen it recognizes is unknown. Within one base of it there is no much larger clone, and no base qualities were kept. The receptor library was made with 5' RACE. TCRdb shows the sequencer as Illumina HiSeq 2500. The second PCR ran for about 6 to 11 cycles and used a J-beta primer mix along with a sample-barcoded 5' primer. Each TCR beta cDNA molecule received a unique molecular identifier from a template-switch 5' adaptor carrying 12 random nucleotides. Each sample yielded at least 3 million CDR3-containing paired-end reads. The Mint cDNA synthesis kit, primed by a TRBC-specific oligonucleotide, was used to synthesize first-strand cDNA from all RNA. Following uracil-DNA glycosylase treatment, a first 18-cycle PCR with universal primers M1SS and BC2_uni_R was performed on all cDNA. The authors' analysis ran thus. Each sample was normalized by randomly selecting 1 million high-quality reads, each carrying a distinct molecular identifier. Reads with shared molecular identifiers were discarded instead of being binned into consensus sequences. CDR3 identification, clonotype clustering and error correction used MiTCR with a Q25 quality threshold and the strictest error-elimination algorithm. A nonparametric unseen species model with Euler transformation was used to estimate a lower bound on total TCR beta diversity. TCRdb redid the processing of the public reads, applying fastp at Q25 and MiXCR, and retained in-frame beta chains. Rows with a matching CDR3 protein are joined into one entry that keeps the most common DNA and genes. TCRdb, rather than the study authors, made the V and J calls. This sample gives about 1.1 million distinct CDR3 sequences in total; more than 30% of them show up just once. The ten largest clones add up to roughly 13% of the sample.

What the authors observed across the whole study: Because the CMV infection status of the donors was unknown, age-related changes in expanded clonotypes may potentially have been confounded. The long-lived group showed more naive CD4+ T cells, fewer expanded clones and increased TCR diversity than the aged group, suggesting age selection. Total diversity estimates from one million sequenced T cells were considered lower bounds and underestimates. As age increased, observed TCR beta diversity per million T cells dropped in a roughly linear way, and a significant reduction was already evident by age about 40. A strong correlation was found between observed TCR beta diversity and the percentage of naive T cells measured by flow cytometry. Conclusive comparison of naive and antigen-experienced compartments was prevented by the profiling of bulk unsorted PBMCs.

Sequencing was done on a sample of blood. This clonotype originated in a man younger than 35 in good health.

The CDR3 reads as follows: CASSLSWGTEAFF. The DNA sequence is TGTGCCAGCAGCCTCTCATGGGGCACTGAAGCTTTCTTT. The chain is made from TRBV12-3 or TRBV12-4 and TRBJ1-1, with an unclear D gene assignment. The CDR3, from cysteine to phenylalanine, totals 13 residues. This entry keeps only the CDR3 DNA: 39 bases, framed from base 1. V is clipped by 6 bases and J by 4 bases, and the sequence between their germline boundaries is 12 bases long.